The 10 T cell receptor beta chains given below trace back to one sample, sequenced in a study of cytomegalovirus exposure and HLA in healthy donors (dated by TCRdb to 2016 to 2017). Receptor amplification or capture employed the immunoSEQ multiplex PCR assay. For the multiplex PCR, a mixture combining 60 forward primers for TCR Vbeta segments and 13 reverse primers for TCR Jbeta segments was used. Held by TCRdb, this immuneACCESS table contains in-frame sequences only and omits some clones. Under half of the omission traces to an unresolved V gene where checked; the cause of the rest is unknown. The sample table records over 150,000 clones; roughly four fifths of these occur just once. The ten largest clones capture 2.5% to 4% of the sample. The sequencing sample was made of PBMCs. These receptors all come from a young woman in good health and CMV-seropositive.

The chain couples TRBV7-2 to TRBJ2-5; 8 nucleotides agree with TRBD1. The J call is in doubt because the DNA end fits TRBJ2-7 better. Germline CDR1 SGHTA, CDR2 FQGNSA. The CDR3 has 14 residues. DNA of the CDR3: TGTGCCAGCAGCTGGGGACAGGTCGCCTACGAGCAGTACTTC. This translates into CASSWGQVAYEQYF.

The sample holds a few counts of this clone. The rearrangement uses TRBV5-4 and TRBJ1-2; perhaps TRBD1 as D (5 bases). CDR3 length equals 14 residues. Germline V gene sequence: CDR1 SGHNT, CDR2 YYREEE (reference sequence). CDR3 in DNA: TGTGCTACGGAGCGGGGGTCGGGGGGCTATGGCTACACCTTC. Its translation: CATERGSGGYGYTF.

This clone has more than one count but fewer than ten. The chain recombines TRBV5-4 with TRBJ2-5; possible D gene TRBD1, 5 bases. The better agreement between TRBJ2-7 and the DNA end casts doubt on the J call. The CDR3 consists of 14 residues. The germline V gene encodes CDR1 SGHNT and CDR2 YYREEE (reference sequence). DNA of the CDR3: TGTGCCAGCAGCTTGGGGAAGGGGTACTACGAGCAGTACTTC. Protein sequence: CASSLGKGYYEQYF.

This clone has just a few counts. The chain uses TRBV29-1 and TRBJ1-5, with D hard to call. From germline, CDR1 is SQVTM and CDR2 ANQGSEA. CDR3 size: 13 residues. Trimming took 5 bases from V and 4 from J, leaving 12 bases between them. CDR3 bases: TGCAGCGTTATAGTCAGGAAAAATCAGCCCCAGCATTTT. Protein sequence: CSVIVRKNQPQHF.

The CDR3 DNA is TGTGCCAGCAGCTTAAGGCTAGCGGGAGTCCTTAATGAGCAGTTCTTC. Translation gives CASSLRLAGVLNEQFF. The rearrangement links TRBV7-9 to TRBJ2-1, with 10 bases lining up with TRBD2. The CDR3 is 16 residues long. Germline-derived CDR1 and CDR2 are SEHNR and FQNEAQ (reference sequence). Unmatched junction bases numbered 8, after V lost 2 bases and J lost 7 bases.

This chain connects TRBV9 to TRBJ2-7; the match to TRBD1 covers 10 bases. CDR3 length: 15 amino acids. Germline CDR1 SGDLS, CDR2 YYNGEE. V lost 4 bases and J lost 0; bases outside the gene matches: 4. CDR3 bases: TGTGCCAGCAGCCCCCGGGACAGGGGCTCCTACGAGCAGTACTTC. Translated: CASSPRDRGSYEQYF.

The chain couples TRBV4-2 to TRBJ1-2; the match to TRBD1 covers 9 bases. The germline CDR1 and CDR2 sequences are LGHNA and YNFKEQ. With V trimmed by 1 base and J by 6 bases, 6 bases remained unmatched. This CDR3 has 15 residues. The chain's CDR3 is CASSQAPGTGNGYTF. CDR3 bases: TGTGCCAGCAGCCAAGCCCCCGGGACAGGGAATGGCTACACCTTC.

This clone was counted between two and nine times. The chain carries TRBV19 and TRBJ1-2; tentatively, D is TRBD1 (6 bases). The CDR3 runs to 16 residues. The V gene lost 6 bases and the J gene lost 0 bases, with 17 bases spanning the gap. Per germline, CDR1 LNHDA and CDR2 SQIVND (reference sequence). The CDR3 is CASSRQDPRANYGYTF. CDR3 coding DNA: TGTGCCAGTAGCCGACAGGATCCTCGAGCTAACTATGGCTACACCTTC. Full variable domain (outside the CDR3, taken from reference TRBV19 and TRBJ1-2): DGGITQSPKYLFRKEGQNVTLSCEQNLNHDAMYWYRQDPGQGLRLIYYSQIVNDFQKGDIAEGYSVSREKKESFPLTVTSAQKNPTAFYLCASSRQDPRANYGYTFGSGTRLTVV.

The rearrangement joins TRBV5-1 to TRBJ2-7; D may be TRBD1 (6 bases). Trimming removed 4 bases from V and 0 bases from J, with 17 bases in between. The length of the CDR3 is 16 residues. Germline V gives CDR1 SGHRS, CDR2 YFSETQ. The CDR3 loop is CASSPQGYPSSYEQYF. The CDR3 region has the DNA TGCGCCAGCAGCCCTCAGGGGTACCCGAGCTCCTACGAGCAGTACTTC. Full variable domain (outside the CDR3, taken from reference TRBV5-1 and TRBJ2-7): KAGVTQTPRYLIKTRGQQVTLSCSPISGHRSVSWYQQTPGQGLQFLFEYFSETQRNKGNFPGRFSGRQFSNSRSEMNVSTLELGDSALYLCASSPQGYPSSYEQYFGPGTRLTVT.

J is TRBJ2-3 and V is TRBV10-2, with 10 nucleotides matching TRBD2. CDR1 is WSHSY, CDR2 SAAADI, per germline. The CDR3 extends over 18 amino acids. With V trimmed by 2 bases and J by 5 bases, 13 bases remained unmatched. CDR3 in amino acids: CASSERLGTSVLRDTQYF. As DNA, the CDR3 is TGCGCCAGCAGTGAGAGACTCGGGACTAGCGTTTTACGAGATACGCAGTATTTT.